This TCR beta chain was recovered during a study of blood T cell repertoires in COVID-19. Original processing methods: Reference gene primer amplification gave estimated nucleated cell counts. This table comes from immunoSEQ multiplex PCR, and its TCRdb copy is limited to in-frame clones, with some not included. The V and J calls and clone size come from that table; D and trimming were worked out from the DNA. The repertoire holds around 360,000 clones, with about 87% as singletons. V was trimmed by 5 bases and J by 5 bases, leaving 11 bases between them. The CDR3 totals 13 residues. Germline values: CDR1 SNHLY, CDR2 FYNNEI.

This receptor was taken from a man aged 35 to 55 in a cohort exposed to, infected with or recovered from COVID-19 (not recorded which). The source material was PBMCs or T cells enriched from blood (not recorded which). The chain couples TRBV2 to TRBJ2-3; D may be TRBD2 (5 bases). CDR3 DNA sequence: TGTGCCAGCAGTTCTGGGAGCGTAGATACGCAGTATTTT. It encodes CASSSGSVDTQYF.